Reported below is one T cell receptor (beta chain). This CDR3 has 14 residues. V gave up 0 bases and J gave up 5 bases; unmatched junction bases: 2. CDR1 is SGHRS, CDR2 YFSETQ, per germline. This record comes from a study of blood T cell repertoires in COVID-19. The overall study: PBMCs, B-cell-depleted T cells, or T cells were the source of the cDNA or gDNA that made up the material.

In the original processing: Estimation of nucleated cell counts relied on the amplification of reference gene primers. Repertoires were generated with immunoSEQ multiplex PCR, while TCRdb's copy carries only in-frame clones and drops some. V and J calls and clone size come straight from that table; D and trimming were deduced from the DNA. The data contain some 120,000 clones, roughly 80% of them singletons. This chain uses TRBV5-1 with TRBJ2-1; the match to TRBD2 covers 7 bases. The TCR comes from a woman aged 25 to 39 who had recovered from COVID-19. The material sequenced was peripheral blood. The CDR3 DNA sequence: TGCGCCAGCAGCTTGGCGCTAGCGGACAATGAGCAGTTCTTC. It encodes CASSLALADNEQFF.